These T cell receptor beta chains were read from a single sample in a study of blood T cells in healthy people across ages. Via MiXCR, TCRdb re-called the 5' RACE reads, giving one row per CDR3 protein. The table includes around 820,000 distinct CDR3 sequences, 25% detected once. These sequences were also reported in another study, on T cells of mothers and their children.

Sequencing was carried out using blood. Source of these receptors: a boy aged 5-17 years in good health. CDR3s include the opening cysteine and the closing phenylalanine or tryptophan.

J gene: TRBJ1-2; V gene: TRBV27; CDR3 protein: CASSLGGVAYGYTF
J gene: TRBJ2-7; V gene: TRBV5-1; CDR3 protein: CASSPDTIYEQYF
J gene: TRBJ2-5; V gene: TRBV10-2; CDR3 protein: CASSDIRIETQYF
J gene: TRBJ2-5; V gene: TRBV7-3; CDR3 protein: CASSTGAGGETQYF
J gene: TRBJ2-3; V gene: TRBV29-1; CDR3 protein: CSVVTESADTQYF
J gene: NA; V gene: TRBV7-9; CDR3 protein: CASSPRPGQGGEETQYF
J gene: NA; V gene: TRBV18; CDR3 protein: CASSPTGGTSSYEQYF
J gene: TRBJ2-7; V gene: TRBV21-1; CDR3 protein: CASSKELAGRWKEQYF
J gene: TRBJ1-1; V gene: TRBV5-5; CDR3 protein: CASSLVLNTEAFF
J gene: TRBJ2-2; V gene: TRBV12-3/TRBV12-4; CDR3 protein: CASRPDRSDTGELFF
J gene: TRBJ1-2; V gene: TRBV7-9; CDR3 protein: CASSLLETGDDLGYTF
J gene: TRBJ2-1; V gene: TRBV4-3; CDR3 protein: CASSLGLGGQFF
J gene: TRBJ2-2; V gene: TRBV3-1; CDR3 protein: CASSRGASAGELFF